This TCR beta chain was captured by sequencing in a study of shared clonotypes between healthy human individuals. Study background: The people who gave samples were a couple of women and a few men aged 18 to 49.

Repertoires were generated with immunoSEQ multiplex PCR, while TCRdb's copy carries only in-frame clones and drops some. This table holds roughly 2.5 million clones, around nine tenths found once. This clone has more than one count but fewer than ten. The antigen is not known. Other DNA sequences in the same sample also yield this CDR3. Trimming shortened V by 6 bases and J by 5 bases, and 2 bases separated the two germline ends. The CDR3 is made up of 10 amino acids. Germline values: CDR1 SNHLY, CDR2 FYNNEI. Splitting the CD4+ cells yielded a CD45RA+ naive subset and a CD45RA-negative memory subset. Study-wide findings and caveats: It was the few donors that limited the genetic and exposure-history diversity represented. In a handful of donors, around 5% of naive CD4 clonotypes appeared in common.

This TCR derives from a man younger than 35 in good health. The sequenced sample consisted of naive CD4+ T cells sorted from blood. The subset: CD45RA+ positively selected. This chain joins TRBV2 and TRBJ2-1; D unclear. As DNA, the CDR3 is TGTGCCAGCAGCAACAATGAGCAGTTCTTC. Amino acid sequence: CASSNNEQFF.